This T cell receptor beta chain came from a study of regulatory T cells in long-lasting Graves disease. About the research overall: The study counted Graves' disease as persistent given over 5 years of antithyroid drugs and positive TSH receptor antibodies.

Time point noted: persistent/refractory GD, antithyroid drugs over 5 years with positive TRAb. Extracted RNA from PBMCs served as the source of the TCR library. Per American Thyroid Association guidelines, Graves' disease was diagnosed. Building of the TCR beta libraries involved iRepertoire HTBI primers and Arm-PCR of CDR3 regions. TCRdb processed the multiplex PCR reads anew with MiXCR; each CDR3 protein has one entry. Of roughly 450,000 distinct CDR3 sequences in the sample, around 24% are singletons; the top ten hold approximately 25%. The V and J ends lost 5 bases and 0 bases respectively, with 10 bases between them. The CDR3 loop spans 15 amino acids. Per germline, CDR1 SEHNR and CDR2 FQNEAQ (reference sequence).

The origin of this receptor is a female donor with Graves disease. The gene calls are TRBV7-9 and TRBJ1-4, with D perhaps matching TRBD1 (5 bases). Sequences were derived from peripheral blood mononuclear cells (PBMCs), sampled when the disease was refractory, from a patient treated with antithyroid drugs. The CDR3, as DNA: TGTGCCAGCAGCGAAACAGGCTCAACTAATGAAAAACTGTTTTTT. Translation gives CASSETGSTNEKLFF. Complete variable domain (other parts from reference TRBV7-9 and TRBJ1-4): DTGVSQNPRHKITKRGQNVTFRCDPISEHNRLYWYRQTLGQGPEFLTYFQNEAQLEKSRLLSDRFSAERPKGSFSTLEIQRTEQGDSAMYLCASSETGSTNEKLFFGSGTQLSVL.